These T cell receptor beta chains were read from a single sample in a study of cytomegalovirus exposure and HLA in healthy donors. The data were produced by immunoSEQ multiplex PCR, yet TCRdb's version contains in-frame clones alone and is incomplete. The sample records 100,000 to 150,000 clones, about two thirds being singletons. The sequenced sample consisted of PBMCs. The receptors originated from a human donor in good health. Both conserved end residues are part of each CDR3. The D gene is left open where the match is weak. The size field is filled for only some rows; it gives once, few, many or a size class.

>TRBV5-8|13|TRBD1|TRBJ2-7|few
CASSQRTGREQYF
TGCGCCAGCAGCCAACGGACAGGGCGCGAGCAGTACTTC
>TRBV4-3|16|.|TRBJ2-1|.
CASSRIADRKNNEQFF
TGCGCCAGCAGCCGAATAGCGGATAGGAAGAACAATGAGCAGTTCTTC
>TRBV4-3|16|.|TRBJ1-6|.
CASSQVVKGRNSPLHF
TGCGCCAGCAGCCAAGTGGTTAAGGGGCGGAATTCACCCCTCCACTTT
>TRBV19|15|.|TRBJ2-5|.
CASSIGAGRGGTQYF
TGTGCCAGTAGTATAGGCGCGGGCAGAGGGGGGACCCAGTACTTC
>TRBV29-1|12|TRBD2|TRBJ2-1|once
CSVEDGRVEQFF
TGCAGCGTTGAAGATGGGAGGGTAGAGCAGTTCTTC
>TRBV30|17|TRBD2|TRBJ2-3|.
CAWSRVDGTSDTDTQYF
TGTGCCTGGAGTCGGGTGGACGGGACTAGCGACACAGATACGCAGTATTTT
>TRBV29-1|12|TRBD1|TRBJ1-3|.
CSVGTGVDTIYF
TGCAGCGTTGGGACAGGGGTCGACACCATATATTTT
>TRBV5-1|12|.|TRBJ2-7|.
CASSLDGYEQYF
TGCGCCAGCAGCTTGGACGGCTACGAGCAGTACTTC
>TRBV6-5|16|TRBD1|TRBJ2-2|.
CASSYSGTDVAGELFF
TGTGCCAGCAGTTACTCAGGGACAGACGTTGCCGGGGAGCTGTTTTTT
>TRBV12-5|15|.|TRBJ1-4|once
CASGLDCSTNEKLFF
TGTGCTAGTGGCCTAGACTGTTCAACTAATGAAAAACTGTTTTTT
>TRBV2|18|TRBD2|TRBJ2-5|.
CASSEERAGTSRRETQYF
TGTGCCAGCAGTGAAGAAAGAGCAGGGACTAGCAGGCGGGAGACCCAGTACTTC
>TRBV18|15|.|TRBJ2-7|.
CASSLATGTYYEQYF
TGTGCCAGCTCACTTGCGACAGGTACATACTACGAGCAGTACTTC
>TRBV19|15|TRBD2|TRBJ2-7|few
CASGALAGGGNEQYF
TGTGCCAGTGGTGCACTAGCGGGAGGTGGAAACGAGCAGTACTTC
>TRBV4-3|18|.|TRBJ1-1|.
CASSQDQGQGLYNTEAFF
TGCGCCAGCAGCCAAGATCAAGGGCAGGGGCTTTACAACACTGAAGCTTTCTTT
>TRBV6-5|16|.|TRBJ1-1|once
CASSYSPGGWNTEAFF
TGTGCCAGCAGTTACTCTCCTGGAGGGTGGAACACTGAAGCTTTCTTT
>TRBV6-5|15|TRBD2|TRBJ2-7|once
CASSSLAGSSYEQYF
TGTGCCAGCAGTTCCCTAGCGGGGTCTTCCTACGAGCAGTACTTC
>TRBV6-5|14|TRBD2|TRBJ2-7|once
CASARLAGPYEQYF
TGTGCCAGCGCCAGACTAGCGGGTCCCTACGAGCAGTACTTC
>TRBV27|16|.|TRBJ2-6|.
CASSVGGALGANVLTF
TGTGCCAGCAGTGTGGGTGGGGCGCTTGGGGCCAACGTCCTGACTTTC
>TRBV30|13|.|TRBJ2-7|few
CVFKQKAAYEQYF
TGTGTTTTCAAGCAGAAGGCGGCATACGAGCAGTACTTC
>TRBV5-1|13|.|TRBJ2-1|few
CASSWQGYNEQFF
TGCGCCAGCAGCTGGCAGGGATACAATGAGCAGTTCTTC
>TRBV28|14|.|TRBJ2-6|.
CASNTGLGANVLTF
TGTGCCAGCAATACAGGGCTTGGGGCCAACGTCCTGACTTTC
>TRBV2|15|.|TRBJ2-6|.
CASSEFRSGANVLTF
TGTGCCAGCAGTGAATTCCGCTCTGGGGCCAACGTCCTGACTTTC